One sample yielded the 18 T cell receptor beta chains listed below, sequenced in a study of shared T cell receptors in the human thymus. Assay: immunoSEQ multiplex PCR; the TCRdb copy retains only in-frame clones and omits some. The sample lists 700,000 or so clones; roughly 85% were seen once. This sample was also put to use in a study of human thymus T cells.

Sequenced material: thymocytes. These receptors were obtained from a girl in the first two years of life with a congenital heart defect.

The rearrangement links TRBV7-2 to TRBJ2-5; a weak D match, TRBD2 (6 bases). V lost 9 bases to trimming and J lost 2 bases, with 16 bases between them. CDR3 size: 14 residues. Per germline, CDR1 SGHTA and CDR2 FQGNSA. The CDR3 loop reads CASRDGAGQETQYF. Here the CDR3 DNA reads TGTGCCAGTAGGGATGGGGCGGGGCAAGAGACCCAGTACTTC.

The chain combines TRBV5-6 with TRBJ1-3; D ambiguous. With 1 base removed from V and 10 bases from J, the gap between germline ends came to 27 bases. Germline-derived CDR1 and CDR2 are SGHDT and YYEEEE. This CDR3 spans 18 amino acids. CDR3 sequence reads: CASSLLNPLSTLESTIYF. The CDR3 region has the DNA TGTGCCAGCAGCTTGCTTAATCCTCTTTCGACACTTGAAAGTACCATATATTTT. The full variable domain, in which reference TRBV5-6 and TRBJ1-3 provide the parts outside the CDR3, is DAGVTQSPTHLIKTRGQQVTLRCSPKSGHDTVSWYQQALGQGPQFIFQYYEEEERQRGNFPDRFSGHQFPNYSSELNVNALLLGDSALYLCASSLLNPLSTLESTIYFGEGSWLTVV.

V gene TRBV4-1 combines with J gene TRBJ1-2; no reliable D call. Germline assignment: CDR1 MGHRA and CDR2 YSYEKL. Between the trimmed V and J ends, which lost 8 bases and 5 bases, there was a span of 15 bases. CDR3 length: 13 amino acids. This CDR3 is CASHNGSRYGYTF. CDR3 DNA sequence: TGCGCCAGCCACAACGGGTCAAGGTATGGCTACACCTTC.

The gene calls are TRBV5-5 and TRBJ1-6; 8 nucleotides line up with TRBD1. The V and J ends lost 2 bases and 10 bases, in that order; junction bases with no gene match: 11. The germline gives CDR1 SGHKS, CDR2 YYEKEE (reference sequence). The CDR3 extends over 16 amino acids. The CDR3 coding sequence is TGTGCCAGCAGCTTACGGGACGGGACAGGTACCTCACCCCTCCACTTT. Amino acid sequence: CASSLRDGTGTSPLHF. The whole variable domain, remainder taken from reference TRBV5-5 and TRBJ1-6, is DAGVTQSPTHLIKTRGQQVTLRCSPISGHKSVSWYQQVLGQGPQFIFQYYEKEERGRGNFPDRFSARQFPNYSSELNVNALLLGDSALYLCASSLRDGTGTSPLHFGNGTRLTVT.

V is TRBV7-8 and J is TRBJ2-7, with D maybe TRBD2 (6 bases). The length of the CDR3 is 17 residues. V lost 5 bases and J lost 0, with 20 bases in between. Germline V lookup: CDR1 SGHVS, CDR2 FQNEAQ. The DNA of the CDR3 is TGTGCCAGCAGCCCCACGGGAGATGAAAATTTCTCCTACGAGCAGTACTTC. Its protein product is CASSPTGDENFSYEQYF.

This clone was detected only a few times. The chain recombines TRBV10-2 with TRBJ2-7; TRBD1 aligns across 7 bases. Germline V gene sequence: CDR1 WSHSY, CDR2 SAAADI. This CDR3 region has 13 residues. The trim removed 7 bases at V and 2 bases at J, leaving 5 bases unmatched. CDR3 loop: CASTRDSTYEQYF. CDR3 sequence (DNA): TGCGCCAGCACCCGGGACAGCACCTACGAGCAGTACTTC.

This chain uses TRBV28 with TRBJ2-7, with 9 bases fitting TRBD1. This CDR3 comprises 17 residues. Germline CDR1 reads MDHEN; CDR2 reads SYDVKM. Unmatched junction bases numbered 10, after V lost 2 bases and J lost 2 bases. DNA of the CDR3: TGTGCCAGCAGTTTAAGCAACCGGGACAGGGACGCCTACGAGCAGTACTTC. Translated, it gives CASSLSNRDRDAYEQYF.

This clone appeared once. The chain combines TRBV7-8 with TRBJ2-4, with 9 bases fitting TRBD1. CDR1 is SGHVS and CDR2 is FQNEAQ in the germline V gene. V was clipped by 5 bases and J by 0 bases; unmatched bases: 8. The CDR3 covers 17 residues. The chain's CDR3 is CASSRTGDRAAKNIQYF. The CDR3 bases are TGTGCCAGCAGCCGGACAGGGGACAGGGCAGCCAAAAACATTCAGTACTTC.

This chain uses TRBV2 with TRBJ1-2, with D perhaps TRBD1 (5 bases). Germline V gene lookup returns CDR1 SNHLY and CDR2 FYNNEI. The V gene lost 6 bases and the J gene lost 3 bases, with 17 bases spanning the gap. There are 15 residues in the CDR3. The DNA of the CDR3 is TGTGCCAGCAGGACGCAGAGAGGGGAGGACTATGGCTACACCTTC. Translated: CASRTQRGEDYGYTF.

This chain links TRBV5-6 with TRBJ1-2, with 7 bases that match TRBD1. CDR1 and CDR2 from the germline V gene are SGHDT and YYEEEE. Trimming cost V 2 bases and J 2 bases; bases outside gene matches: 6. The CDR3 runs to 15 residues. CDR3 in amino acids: CASSFGQAQNYGYTF. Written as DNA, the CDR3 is TGTGCCAGCAGCTTCGGACAGGCCCAGAACTATGGCTACACCTTC.

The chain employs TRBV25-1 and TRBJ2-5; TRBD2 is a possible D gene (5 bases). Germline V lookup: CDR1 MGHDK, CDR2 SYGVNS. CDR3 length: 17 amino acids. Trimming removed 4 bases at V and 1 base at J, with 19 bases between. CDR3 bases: TGTGCCAGCAGTGGACCTCGGGGTGGCCTGCTCCAAGAGACCCAGTACTTC. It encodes CASSGPRGGLLQETQYF.

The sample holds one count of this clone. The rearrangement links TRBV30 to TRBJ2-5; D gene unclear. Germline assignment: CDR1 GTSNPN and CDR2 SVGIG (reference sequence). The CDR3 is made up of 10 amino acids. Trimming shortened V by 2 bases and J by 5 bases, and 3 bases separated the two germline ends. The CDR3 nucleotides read TGTGCCTGGAGTCGGGAGACCCAGTACTTC. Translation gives CAWSRETQYF.

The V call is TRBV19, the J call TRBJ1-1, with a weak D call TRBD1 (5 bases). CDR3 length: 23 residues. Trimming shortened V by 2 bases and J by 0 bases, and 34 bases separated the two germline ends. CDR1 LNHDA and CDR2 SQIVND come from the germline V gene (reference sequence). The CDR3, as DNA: TGTGCCAGTAGTATACGATGGAGGGTGGACCGGGGGGTCTTCTTGTCGATGAACACTGAAGCTTTCTTT. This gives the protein CASSIRWRVDRGVFLSMNTEAFF. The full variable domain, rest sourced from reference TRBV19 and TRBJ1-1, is DGGITQSPKYLFRKEGQNVTLSCEQNLNHDAMYWYRQDPGQGLRLIYYSQIVNDFQKGDIAEGYSVSREKKESFPLTVTSAQKNPTAFYLCASSIRWRVDRGVFLSMNTEAFFGQGTRLTVV.

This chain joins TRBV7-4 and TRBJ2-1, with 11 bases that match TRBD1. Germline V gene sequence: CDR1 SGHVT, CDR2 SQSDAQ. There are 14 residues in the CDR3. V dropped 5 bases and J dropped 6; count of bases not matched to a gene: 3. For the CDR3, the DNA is TGTGCCAGCAGCCCCGGACAGGGGGCCAATGAGCAGTTCTTC. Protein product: CASSPGQGANEQFF.

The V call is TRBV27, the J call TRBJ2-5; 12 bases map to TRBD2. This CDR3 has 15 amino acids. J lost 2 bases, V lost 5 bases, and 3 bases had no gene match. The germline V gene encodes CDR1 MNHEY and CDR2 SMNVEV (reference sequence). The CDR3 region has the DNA TGTGCCAGCAGTCGACTAGCGGGGGCTCAAGAGACCCAGTACTTC. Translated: CASSRLAGAQETQYF.

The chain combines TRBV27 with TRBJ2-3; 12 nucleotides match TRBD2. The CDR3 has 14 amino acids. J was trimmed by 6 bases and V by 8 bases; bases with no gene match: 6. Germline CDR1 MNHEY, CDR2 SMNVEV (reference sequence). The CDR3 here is CASGTSGGRDTQYF. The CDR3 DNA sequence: TGTGCCAGCGGTACTAGCGGGGGGAGGGATACGCAGTATTTT.

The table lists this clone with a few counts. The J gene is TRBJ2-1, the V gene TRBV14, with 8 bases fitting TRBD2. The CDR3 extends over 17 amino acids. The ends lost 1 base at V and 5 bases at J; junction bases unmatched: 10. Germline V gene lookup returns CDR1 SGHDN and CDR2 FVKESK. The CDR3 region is CASSQAGTRDVDNEQFF. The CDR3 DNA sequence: TGTGCCAGCAGCCAAGCCGGGACTAGAGATGTAGACAATGAGCAGTTCTTC.

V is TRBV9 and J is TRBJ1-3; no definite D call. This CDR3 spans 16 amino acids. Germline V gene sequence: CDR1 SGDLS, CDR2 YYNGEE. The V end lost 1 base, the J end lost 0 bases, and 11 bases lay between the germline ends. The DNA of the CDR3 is TGTGCCAGCAGCGTATCCGACGGGAGCTCTGGAAACACCATATATTTT. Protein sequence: CASSVSDGSSGNTIYF.